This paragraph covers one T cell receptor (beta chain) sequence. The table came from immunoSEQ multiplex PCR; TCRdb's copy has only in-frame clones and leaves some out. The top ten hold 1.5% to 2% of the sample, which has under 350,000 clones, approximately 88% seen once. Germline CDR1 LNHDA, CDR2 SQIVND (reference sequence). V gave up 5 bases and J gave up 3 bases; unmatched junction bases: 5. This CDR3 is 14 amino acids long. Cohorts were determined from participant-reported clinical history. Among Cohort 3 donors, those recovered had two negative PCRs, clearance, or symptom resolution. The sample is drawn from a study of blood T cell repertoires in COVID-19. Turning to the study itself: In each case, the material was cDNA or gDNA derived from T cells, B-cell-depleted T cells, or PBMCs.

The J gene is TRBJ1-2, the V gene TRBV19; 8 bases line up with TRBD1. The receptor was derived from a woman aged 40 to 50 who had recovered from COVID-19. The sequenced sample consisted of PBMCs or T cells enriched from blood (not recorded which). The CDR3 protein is CASSPMDRDYGYTF. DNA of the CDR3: TGTGCCAGTAGTCCGATGGACAGGGACTATGGCTACACCTTC.